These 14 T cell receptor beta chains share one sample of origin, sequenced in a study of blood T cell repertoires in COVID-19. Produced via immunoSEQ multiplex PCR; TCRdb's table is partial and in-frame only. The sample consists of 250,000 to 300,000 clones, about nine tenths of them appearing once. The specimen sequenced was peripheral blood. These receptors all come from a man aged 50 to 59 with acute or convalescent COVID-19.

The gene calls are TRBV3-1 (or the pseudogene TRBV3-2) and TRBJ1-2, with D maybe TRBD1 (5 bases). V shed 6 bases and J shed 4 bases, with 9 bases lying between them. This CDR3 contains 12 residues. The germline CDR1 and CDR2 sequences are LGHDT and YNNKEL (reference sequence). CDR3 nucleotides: TGTGCCAGCAGTCCAGGGTCCTATGGCTACACCTTC. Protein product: CASSPGSYGYTF.

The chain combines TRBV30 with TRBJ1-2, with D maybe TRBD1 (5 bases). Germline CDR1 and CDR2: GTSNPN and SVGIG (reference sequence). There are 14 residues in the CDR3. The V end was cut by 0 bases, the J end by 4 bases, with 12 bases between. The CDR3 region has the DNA TGTGCCTGGAGTGTTCCGGGGAGGGGCTATGGCTACACCTTC. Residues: CAWSVPGRGYGYTF.

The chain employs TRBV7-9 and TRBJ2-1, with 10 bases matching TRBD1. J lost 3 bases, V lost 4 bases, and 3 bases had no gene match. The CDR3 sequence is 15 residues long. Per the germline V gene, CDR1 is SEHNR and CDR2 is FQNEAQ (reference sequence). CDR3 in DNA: TGTGCCAGCAGCTCGGGACAGGGGTTCTACAATGAGCAGTTCTTC. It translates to CASSSGQGFYNEQFF.

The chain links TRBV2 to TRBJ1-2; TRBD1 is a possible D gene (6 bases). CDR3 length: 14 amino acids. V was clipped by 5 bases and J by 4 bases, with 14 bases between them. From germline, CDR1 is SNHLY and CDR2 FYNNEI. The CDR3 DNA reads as TGTGCCAGCAGTAAAACCGGGACAAGCTATGGCTACACCTTC. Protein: CASSKTGTSYGYTF.

The CDR3 DNA follows: TGTGCCAGCAGTTTAGGGGGACAGCAAGCTTTCTTT. Translated: CASSLGGQQAFF. V is TRBV12-3 or TRBV12-4 and J is TRBJ1-1, with 7 bases matching TRBD1. This CDR3 is built from 12 residues. The trim removed 1 base at V and 9 bases at J, leaving 2 bases unmatched.

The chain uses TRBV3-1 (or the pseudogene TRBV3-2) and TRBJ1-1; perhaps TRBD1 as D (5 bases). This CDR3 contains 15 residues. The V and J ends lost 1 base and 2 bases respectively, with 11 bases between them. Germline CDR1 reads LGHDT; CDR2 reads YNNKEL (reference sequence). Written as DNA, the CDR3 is TGTGCCAGCAGCCAAGTTCCCAGGGCAAACACTGAAGCTTTCTTT. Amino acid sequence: CASSQVPRANTEAFF.

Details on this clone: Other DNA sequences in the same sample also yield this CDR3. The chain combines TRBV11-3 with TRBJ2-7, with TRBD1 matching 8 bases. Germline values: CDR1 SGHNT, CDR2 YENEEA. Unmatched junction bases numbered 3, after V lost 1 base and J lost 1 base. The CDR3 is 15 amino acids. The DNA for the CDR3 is TGTGCCAGCAGCTTAGGCGGGGACAGGTCCTACGAGCAGTACTTC. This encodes CASSLGGDRSYEQYF.

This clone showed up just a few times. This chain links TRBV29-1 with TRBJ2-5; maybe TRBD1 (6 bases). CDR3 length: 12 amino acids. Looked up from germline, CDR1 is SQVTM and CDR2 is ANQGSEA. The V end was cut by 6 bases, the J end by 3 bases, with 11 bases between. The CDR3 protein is CSVLQGEETQYF. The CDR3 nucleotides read TGCAGCGTACTACAGGGAGAAGAGACCCAGTACTTC.

The CDR3 here is CASSERDIYEQYF. The CDR3 DNA sequence: TGTGCCAGCAGTGAACGGGACATCTACGAGCAGTACTTC. The rearrangement links TRBV6-1 to TRBJ2-7, with D perhaps TRBD1 (6 bases). The CDR3 consists of 13 residues. Germline assignment: CDR1 MNHNS and CDR2 SASEGT. The ends were cut back, 2 bases at V and 3 bases at J, with 8 bases in the middle.

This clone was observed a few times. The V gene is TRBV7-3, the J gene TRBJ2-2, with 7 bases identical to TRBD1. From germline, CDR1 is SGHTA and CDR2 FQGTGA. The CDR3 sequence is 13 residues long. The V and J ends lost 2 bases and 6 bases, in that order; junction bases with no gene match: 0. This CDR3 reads CASSLGTAGELFF. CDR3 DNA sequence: TGTGCCAGCAGCTTAGGGACAGCCGGGGAGCTGTTTTTT.

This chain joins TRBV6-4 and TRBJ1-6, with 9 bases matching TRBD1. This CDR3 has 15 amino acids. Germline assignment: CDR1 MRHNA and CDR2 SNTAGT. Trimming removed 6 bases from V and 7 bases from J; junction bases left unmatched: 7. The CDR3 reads CASRGQGTNNSPLHF. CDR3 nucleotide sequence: TGTGCCAGCAGGGGACAGGGAACAAACAATTCACCCCTCCACTTT.

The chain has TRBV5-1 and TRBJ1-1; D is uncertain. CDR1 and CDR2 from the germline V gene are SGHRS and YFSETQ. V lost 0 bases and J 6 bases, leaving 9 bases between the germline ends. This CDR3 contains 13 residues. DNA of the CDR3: TGCGCCAGCAGCTTGGGGCGCGCGGCTGAAGCTTTCTTT. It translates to CASSLGRAAEAFF.

The CDR3 region has the DNA TGTGCCAGCAGTCTTACCACCGCCCCAGGGCATCAGCCCCAGCATTTT. It translates to CASSLTTAPGHQPQHF. The chain carries TRBV27 and TRBJ1-5; D perhaps matches TRBD1 (5 bases). From germline, CDR1 is MNHEY and CDR2 SMNVEV (reference sequence). V was cut by 5 bases and J by 5 bases, with 19 bases left in between. CDR3 length: 16 residues.

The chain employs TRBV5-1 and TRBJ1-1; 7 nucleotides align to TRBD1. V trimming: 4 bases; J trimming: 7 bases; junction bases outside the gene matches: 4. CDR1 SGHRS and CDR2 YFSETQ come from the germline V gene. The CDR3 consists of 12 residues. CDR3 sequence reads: CASSRDRLEAFF. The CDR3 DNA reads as TGCGCCAGCAGCCGGGACAGACTTGAAGCTTTCTTT.